Each of the 9 T cell receptor beta chains below was sequenced from the same sample in a study of radiotherapy plus CTLA-4 blockade in lung cancer. Produced via immunoSEQ multiplex PCR; TCRdb's table is partial and in-frame only. The sample contains about 67,000 clones, 65% to 85% of which appear only once. Here the sequenced sample was peripheral blood, taken from a patient treated with radiotherapy plus ipilimumab. These TCRs come from a human donor with non-small cell lung cancer whose response to radiotherapy plus ipilimumab could not be evaluated. Some clones in this sample may be carry-over from other donors' samples.

V usage is TRBV5-1 and J usage is TRBJ2-5; TRBD1 agrees at 7 bases. The CDR3 length is 15 residues. The V segment lost 0 bases and the J segment 2 bases; nucleotides outside the gene matches: 4. Germline CDR1 reads SGHRS; CDR2 reads YFSETQ. The CDR3 protein is CASSLGGTVQETQYF. The CDR3 DNA sequence: TGCGCCAGCAGCTTGGGGGGGACAGTTCAAGAGACCCAGTACTTC.

The chain recombines TRBV9 with TRBJ1-2; D may be TRBD1 (6 bases). Germline CDR1 is SGDLS and CDR2 is YYNGEE. V was trimmed by 5 bases and J by 4 bases, leaving 12 bases between them. The CDR3 length is 13 residues. DNA for the CDR3: TGTGCCAGCAGGGGAGGGGGGGTCTATGGCTACACCTTC. It yields the protein CASRGGGVYGYTF.

This clone has a single count. J is TRBJ2-2 and V is TRBV5-1; D is perhaps TRBD2 (6 bases). V dropped 1 base and J dropped 7 bases, with 14 bases sitting between them. The CDR3 length is 15 residues. Per the germline V gene, CDR1 is SGHRS and CDR2 is YFSETQ. The CDR3 nucleotides read TGCGCCAGCAGCTTGATGACTCCCGGGGGCGGGGAGCTGTTTTTT. It yields the protein CASSLMTPGGGELFF.

This sequence joins TRBV29-1 and TRBJ1-3; maybe TRBD1 (6 bases). The V end lost 4 bases, the J end lost 3 bases, and 13 bases lay between the germline ends. The germline gives CDR1 SQVTM, CDR2 ANQGSEA. The CDR3 is made up of 14 amino acids. CDR3 sequence reads: CSVALGTLGNTIYF. For the CDR3, the DNA is TGCAGCGTTGCCCTCGGGACACTTGGAAACACCATATATTTT.

On this clone: An end of the junction does not agree with germline; a read error may underlie this. This sequence joins TRBV29-1 and TRBJ2-6; tentatively, D is TRBD1 (5 bases). The CDR3 totals 14 residues. Germline V gene lookup returns CDR1 SQVTM and CDR2 ANQGSEA. The CDR3 coding sequence is TGCAGCGTGGCCCATAGCACTGGGGCCAACATCCTGACTTTC. It codes for CSVAHSTGANILTF.

This sequence joins TRBV2 and TRBJ2-7, with D perhaps TRBD1 (6 bases). V was clipped by 1 base and J by 11 bases, with 9 bases between them. This CDR3 has 11 residues. Germline V gene sequence: CDR1 SNHLY, CDR2 FYNNEI. In nucleotides, the CDR3 is TGTGCCAGCAGTGAAGGCCCAGGGGAGTACTTC. Translating gives CASSEGPGEYF.

The chain links TRBV27 to TRBJ2-3, with 8 nucleotides matching TRBD2. The trim removed 5 bases at V and 2 bases at J, leaving 9 bases unmatched. The CDR3 is made up of 16 amino acids. Germline V lookup: CDR1 MNHEY, CDR2 SMNVEV (reference sequence). The CDR3 sequence: CASSARGGRYTDTQYF. The CDR3 nucleotides are TGTGCCAGCAGTGCCCGCGGGGGGCGCTACACAGATACGCAGTATTTT.

The chain recombines TRBV7-2 with TRBJ1-5; 7 nucleotides align to TRBD1. Looked up from germline, CDR1 is SGHTA and CDR2 is FQGNSA. Losses at the gene ends were 1 base for V and 7 bases for J; bases not matched to a gene: 7. The CDR3 length is 15 residues. This CDR3 is CASSLDEGAGQPQHF. Here the CDR3 DNA reads TGTGCCAGCAGCTTAGATGAGGGGGCAGGACAGCCCCAGCATTTT.

This clone has a handful of counts. The chain is built from TRBV5-6 and TRBJ1-5; 7 bases are shared with TRBD1. Germline V lookup: CDR1 SGHDT, CDR2 YYEEEE. The V segment lost 3 bases and the J segment 6 bases; nucleotides outside the gene matches: 9. The CDR3 is made up of 15 amino acids. The CDR3 DNA reads TGTGCCAGCAGCTCGAGGGGGCACACGAGTCAGCCCCAGCATTTT. Amino acid sequence: CASSSRGHTSQPQHF.